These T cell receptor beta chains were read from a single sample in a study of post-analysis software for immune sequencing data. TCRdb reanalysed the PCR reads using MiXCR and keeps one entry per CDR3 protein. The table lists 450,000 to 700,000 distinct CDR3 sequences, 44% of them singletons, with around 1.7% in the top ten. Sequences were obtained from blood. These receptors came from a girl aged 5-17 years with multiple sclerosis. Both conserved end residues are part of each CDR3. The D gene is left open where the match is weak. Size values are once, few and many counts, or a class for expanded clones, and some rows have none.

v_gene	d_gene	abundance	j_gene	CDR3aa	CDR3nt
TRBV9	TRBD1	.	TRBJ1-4	CARGDRSNEKLFF	TGTGCCAGAGGGGACAGGTCTAATGAAAAACTGTTTTTT
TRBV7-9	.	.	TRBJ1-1	CASSLEAALNTEAFF	TGTGCCAGCAGCTTAGAGGCAGCCTTGAACACTGAAGCTTTCTTT
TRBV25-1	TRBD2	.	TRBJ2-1	CASSELAGGHNEQFF	TGTGCCAGCAGTGAATTAGCGGGGGGCCACAATGAGCAGTTCTTC
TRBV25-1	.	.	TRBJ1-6	CASTAGLNSPLHF	TGTGCCAGCACGGCCGGCCTAAATTCACCCCTCCACTTT
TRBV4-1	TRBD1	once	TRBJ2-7	CASSQITGQGFYEQYF	TGCGCCAGCAGCCAGATTACTGGACAGGGTTTCTACGAGCAGTACTTC
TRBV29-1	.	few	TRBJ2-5	CSVEFGGRETQYF	TGCAGCGTTGAATTTGGGGGGAGAGAGACCCAGTACTTC
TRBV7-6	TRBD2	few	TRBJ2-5	CASSSLGGRAGETQYF	TGTGCCAGCAGCAGTCTAGGCGGGAGGGCCGGTGAGACCCAGTACTTC
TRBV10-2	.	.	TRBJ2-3	CASRSGTPQYF	TGCGCCAGCAGGTCGGGGACGCCGCAGTATTTT
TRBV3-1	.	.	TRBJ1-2	CASTDTEYGYTF	TGTGCCAGCACCGACACCGAGTATGGCTACACCTTC
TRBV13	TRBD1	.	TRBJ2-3	CASRRGQGRSDTQYF	TGTGCCAGCAGGAGGGGACAGGGTAGATCAGATACGCAGTATTTT
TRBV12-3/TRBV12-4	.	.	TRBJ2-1	CATKKGVWEQFF	TGTGCCACCAAAAAGGGGGTATGGGAGCAGTTCTTC
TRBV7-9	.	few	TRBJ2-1	CASSSTRKYEQFF	TGTGCCAGCAGCTCAACTAGAAAGTATGAGCAGTTCTTC
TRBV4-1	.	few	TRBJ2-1	CASSQDRSTSPHEQFF	TGCGCCAGCAGCCAAGACCGTTCGACTAGTCCCCATGAGCAGTTCTTC
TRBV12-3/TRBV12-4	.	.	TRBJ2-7	CASSLRGRWYAKQYF	TGTGCCAGCAGTCTGCGGGGGCGGTGGTACGCCAAGCAGTACTTC
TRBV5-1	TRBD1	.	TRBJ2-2	CASSLPGQITTGELFF	TGCGCCAGCAGCTTGCCGGGACAGATTACCACCGGGGAGCTGTTTTTT
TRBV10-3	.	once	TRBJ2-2	CAISELAGELFF	TGTGCCATCAGTGAGTTGGCCGGGGAGCTGTTTTTT
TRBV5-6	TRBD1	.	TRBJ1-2	CASSLDRPEYGYTF	TGTGCCAGCAGCCTGGACAGGCCTGAATATGGCTACACCTTC
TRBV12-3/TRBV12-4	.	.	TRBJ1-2	CASSFGPGDGYTF	TGTGCCAGCAGTTTTGGGCCCGGGGACGGCTACACCTTC
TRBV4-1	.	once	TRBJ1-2	CASSHPTRGGRDKHYGYTF	TGCGCCAGCAGCCATCCCACTAGGGGGGGTCGGGATAAGCACTATGGCTACACCTTC
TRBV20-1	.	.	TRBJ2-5	CSARASGGGETQYF	TGCAGTGCTAGAGCTTCGGGAGGGGGCGAGACCCAGTACTTC
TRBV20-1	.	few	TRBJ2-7	CSASVPGPSGYEQYF	TGCAGTGCAAGTGTCCCCGGTCCCAGTGGTTACGAGCAGTACTTC
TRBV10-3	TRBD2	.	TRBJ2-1	CAINARTSGSYNEQFF	TGTGCCATCAACGCACGGACTAGCGGATCCTACAATGAGCAGTTCTTC
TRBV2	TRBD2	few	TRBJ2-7	CASQREGMTYEQYF	TGTGCCAGCCAGCGGGAGGGGATGACCTACGAGCAGTACTTC
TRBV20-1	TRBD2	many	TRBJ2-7	CSAREREYEQYF	TGCAGTGCTAGAGAGCGGGAGTACGAGCAGTACTTC
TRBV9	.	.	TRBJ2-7	CASSPSLGGYEQYF	TGTGCCAGCAGCCCTAGCCTGGGAGGCTACGAGCAGTACTTC
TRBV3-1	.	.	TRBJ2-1	CASSQVNSGVQFF	TGTGCCAGCAGCCAAGTGAACAGCGGCGTGCAGTTCTTC
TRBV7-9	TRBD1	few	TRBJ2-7	CASSEQGEEYEQYF	TGTGCCAGCAGCGAACAGGGGGAAGAGTACGAGCAGTACTTC
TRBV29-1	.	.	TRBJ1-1	CSVAVPHRPEAFF	TGCAGCGTTGCTGTCCCACATCGGCCTGAAGCTTTCTTT
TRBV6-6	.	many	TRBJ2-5	CASSYSPDRGETQYF	TGTGCCAGCAGTTACTCGCCGGACAGAGGGGAGACCCAGTACTTC
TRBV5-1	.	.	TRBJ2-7	CASSLGGAAVSYEQYF	TGCGCCAGCAGCTTGGGGGGCGCAGCCGTTTCCTACGAGCAGTACTTC
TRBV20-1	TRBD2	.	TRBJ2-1	CSATTGTSGNNEQFF	TGCAGTGCTACCACCGGGACTAGCGGGAACAATGAGCAGTTCTTC
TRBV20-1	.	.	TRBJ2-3	CSAETGRFTDTQYF	TGCAGTGCTGAAACGGGACGGTTCACAGATACGCAGTATTTT
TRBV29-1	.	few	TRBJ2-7	CSVEDSAGVAYEQYF	TGCAGCGTTGAAGATTCGGCAGGGGTCGCCTACGAGCAGTACTTC
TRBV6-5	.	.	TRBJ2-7	CASSYGVRGDEQYF	TGTGCCAGCAGTTACGGAGTTAGAGGTGACGAGCAGTACTTC
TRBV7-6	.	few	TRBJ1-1	CASSPEGHMNTEAFF	TGTGCCAGCAGCCCCGAAGGACACATGAACACTGAAGCTTTCTTT
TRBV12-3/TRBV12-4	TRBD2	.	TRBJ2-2	CASRRGLAGTGELFF	TGTGCCAGCAGGCGAGGACTAGCAGGGACCGGGGAGCTGTTTTTT
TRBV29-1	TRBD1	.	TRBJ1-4	CSVGTGEKLFF	TGCAGCGTTGGGACAGGGGAAAAACTGTTTTTT
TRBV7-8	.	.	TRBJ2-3	CASSLVSAASTDTQYF	TGTGCCAGCAGCTTAGTATCAGCGGCTAGCACAGATACGCAGTATTTT
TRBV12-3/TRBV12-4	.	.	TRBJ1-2	CASSLLQNYGYTF	TGTGCCAGCAGTTTACTACAGAACTATGGCTACACCTTC
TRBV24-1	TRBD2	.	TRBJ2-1	CATSDRRLAATGVNEQFF	TGTGCCACCAGTGACCGTCGACTAGCGGCAACGGGGGTAAATGAGCAGTTCTTC
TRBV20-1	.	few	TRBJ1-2	CSAKVERNPYGYTF	TGCAGTGCCAAAGTGGAACGAAACCCCTATGGCTACACCTTC
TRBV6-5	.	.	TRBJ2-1	CASRPEASSYNEQFF	TGTGCCAGCAGACCCGAAGCCAGCTCCTACAATGAGCAGTTCTTC
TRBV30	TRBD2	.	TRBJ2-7	CAWSVAGGSEQYF	TGTGCCTGGAGTGTCGCGGGAGGTAGCGAGCAGTACTTC
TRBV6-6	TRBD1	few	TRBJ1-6	CASSLDRGRSPLHF	TGTGCCAGCAGTTTGGACAGGGGAAGGTCACCCCTCCACTTT
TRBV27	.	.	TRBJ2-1	CASSGGRGNNEQFF	TGTGCCAGCTCTGGGGGCAGGGGAAACAATGAGCAGTTCTTC
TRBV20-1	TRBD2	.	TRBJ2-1	CSAWAGLVNEQFF	TGCAGTGCGTGGGCGGGACTAGTCAATGAGCAGTTCTTC
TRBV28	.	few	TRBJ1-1	CASTLRGGSRPSAFF	TGTGCCAGCACCCTAAGGGGAGGCAGCCGACCGTCTGCTTTCTTT